The 24 T cell receptor beta chains in this list originate from one sample, sequenced in a study of shared clonotypes between healthy human individuals. The data were produced by immunoSEQ multiplex PCR, yet TCRdb's version contains in-frame clones alone and is incomplete. The sample includes under 600,000 clones, around 77% of them seen just once. The sequenced sample was PBMCs. The source is a woman between 40 and 55 years old in good health. Some clones in this sample may be carry-over from other donors' samples.

This clone has only a few counts. The V and J genes are TRBV27 and TRBJ1-6; D might be TRBD1 (6 bases). CDR1 is MNHEY, CDR2 SMNVEV, per germline (reference sequence). CDR3 length: 15 amino acids. V lost 1 base to trimming and J lost 10 bases, with 14 bases between them. The CDR3 spells CASSLFSGAGSPLHF. CDR3 coding DNA: TGTGCCAGCAGTTTATTTTCAGGGGCCGGGTCACCCCTCCACTTT.

A word on this clone: A far larger clone differs by one base, so this is likely a read error. The chain carries TRBV7-2 and TRBJ1-5; maybe TRBD1 (5 bases). Trimming stripped 5 bases from V and 5 bases from J, with 10 bases between. The CDR3 length is 13 residues. Per the germline V gene, CDR1 is SGHTA and CDR2 is FQGNSA. CDR3 sequence (DNA): TGTGCCAGCAGCATAAGGGGTTATCAGCCCCAGCATTTT. This translates into CASSIRGYQPQHF.

The V gene is TRBV2, the J gene TRBJ1-5, with 9 bases aligning to TRBD1. The CDR3 is 15 amino acids. J gave up 0 bases and V 4 bases, and 1 base lay outside the gene matches. Germline values: CDR1 SNHLY, CDR2 FYNNEI. CDR3 amino acids: CASSGQGVSNQPQHF. In nucleotides, the CDR3 is TGTGCCAGCAGTGGACAGGGGGTTAGCAATCAGCCCCAGCATTTT.

The table lists this clone with a count of one. Written as DNA, the CDR3 is TGTGCCAGCAGATCCCTAAGATACACTGAAGCTTTCTTT. Translated: CASRSLRYTEAFF. V gene TRBV28 combines with J gene TRBJ1-1; D unresolved. Germline V gene sequence: CDR1 MDHEN, CDR2 SYDVKM. The CDR3 contains 13 residues. Trimming shortened V by 6 bases and J by 3 bases, and 11 bases separated the two germline ends.

The rearrangement uses TRBV18 and TRBJ2-1; 8 bases fit TRBD1. V lost 5 bases, J lost 5 bases, and 5 bases stayed unmatched. Germline V gene sequence: CDR1 KGHSH, CDR2 LQKENI. CDR3 length: 14 residues. CDR3 in DNA: TGTGCCAGCTCATTTAACAGGGGGGACAATGAGCAGTTCTTC. Amino acid sequence: CASSFNRGDNEQFF.

The chain carries TRBV6-1 and TRBJ2-3; 7 nucleotides line up with TRBD1. CDR3 length: 15 amino acids. V was pared by 4 bases and J by 2 bases, with 6 bases of the junction left unmatched. The germline gives CDR1 MNHNS, CDR2 SASEGT. The CDR3 is CASSGLTGTTDTQYF. In DNA form, the CDR3 reads TGTGCCAGCAGTGGCTTGACAGGGACCACAGATACGCAGTATTTT.

This clone was seen only once. The chain employs TRBV7-8 and TRBJ2-7; 7 bases map to TRBD1. In germline, CDR1 is SGHVS, CDR2 FQNEAQ. The CDR3 totals 14 residues. With V trimmed by 2 bases and J by 3 bases, 4 bases remained unmatched. CDR3 in DNA: TGTGCCAGCAGCTTACGGACAGGAAACTACGAGCAGTACTTC. Translation: CASSLRTGNYEQYF.

A word on this clone: A much larger clone is a single base away; this may be a read error. The chain links TRBV10-3 to TRBJ1-2, with a weak D call TRBD1 (5 bases). CDR3 length equals 13 residues. Trimming shortened V by 2 bases and J by 10 bases, and 14 bases separated the two germline ends. Germline CDR1 reads ENHRY; CDR2 reads SYGVKD. The CDR3 is CAISERGRLFYTF. The DNA of the CDR3 is TGTGCCATCAGTGAGAGGGGCCGCCTCTTCTACACCTTC.

The chain employs TRBV10-3 and TRBJ2-4; TRBD1 is a possible D gene (5 bases). V was clipped by 2 bases and J by 6 bases, with 5 bases between them. The CDR3 consists of 12 residues. Germline CDR1 and CDR2: ENHRY and SYGVKD. The CDR3 DNA sequence: TGTGCCATCAGTGAGGACAGAAACATTCAGTACTTC. It encodes CAISEDRNIQYF.

Concerning this clone: A much larger clone lies a single base off, so this may be a read error. Other nucleotide sequences in the sample specify the same CDR3. The gene calls are TRBV5-4 and TRBJ2-5; D is unresolved. Trimming took off 2 bases at V and 3 bases at J, with 2 bases between the two ends. The germline gives CDR1 SGHNT, CDR2 YYREEE (reference sequence). The CDR3 consists of 11 residues. This CDR3 reads CASSLEETQYF. In DNA, the CDR3 is TGTGCCAGCAGCTTAGAAGAGACCCAGTACTTC.

Points on this clone: The junction does not match germline at one end; this may be a read error. The V call is TRBV10-3, the J call TRBJ2-7; D remains unclear. This CDR3 has 12 amino acids. Germline CDR1 is ENHRY and CDR2 is SYGVKD. The chain's CDR3 is CATSVAPFEQYF. In nucleotides, the CDR3 is TGTGCCACCAGTGTCGCCCCTTTCGAGCAGTACTTC.

The chain joins TRBV28 to TRBJ1-5, with a weak D call TRBD1 (5 bases). The CDR3 length is 16 residues. Germline V CDR1 and CDR2: MDHEN, SYDVKM. Trimming took 4 bases from V and 3 from J, leaving 16 bases between them. DNA for the CDR3: TGTGCCAGCAGTTCCCTTCGAAAGGGGAACAATCAGCCCCAGCATTTT. Amino acid sequence: CASSSLRKGNNQPQHF.

The chain joins TRBV7-9 to TRBJ2-3, with 10 bases lining up with TRBD2. Unmatched junction bases numbered 8, after V lost 8 bases and J lost 0 bases. Germline V gives CDR1 SEHNR, CDR2 FQNEAQ (reference sequence). The CDR3 runs 16 residues. The CDR3 nucleotides are TGTGCCAGCCTCCATAAACTAGCGGGAAGCACAGATACGCAGTATTTT. The encoded protein is CASLHKLAGSTDTQYF.

Only a few counts were recorded for this clone. The chain employs TRBV7-2 and TRBJ2-3; tentatively, D is TRBD2 (5 bases). Germline V gene sequence: CDR1 SGHTA, CDR2 FQGNSA. V lost 2 bases, J lost 6 bases, and 9 bases lay in between. The CDR3 is 13 amino acids. CDR3 region: CASSLIRGDTQYF. CDR3 DNA: TGTGCCAGCAGCTTAATCCGAGGGGATACGCAGTATTTT.

The chain employs TRBV7-2 and TRBJ1-2; possibly TRBD1 for D (6 bases). This CDR3 has 13 amino acids. The germline V gene has CDR1 SGHTA and CDR2 FQGNSA. V was trimmed by 6 bases and J by 7 bases, leaving 15 bases between them. This CDR3 reads CASSSSGGGGYTF. CDR3 nucleotide sequence: TGTGCCAGCAGTTCGTCGGGGGGCGGTGGCTACACCTTC.

The chain uses TRBV4-1 and TRBJ1-2, with D perhaps matching TRBD1 (6 bases). The germline V gene encodes CDR1 MGHRA and CDR2 YSYEKL. V lost 5 bases to trimming and J lost 4 bases, with 23 bases between them. This CDR3 region has 17 residues. CDR3 region: CASSNNRLQGRGYGYTF. CDR3 nucleotide sequence: TGCGCCAGCAGCAACAATCGACTACAGGGTCGAGGCTATGGCTACACCTTC.

The chain uses TRBV5-1 and TRBJ2-7, with D possibly TRBD2 on 6 matching bases. Germline V lookup: CDR1 SGHRS, CDR2 YFSETQ. The CDR3 is 16 residues long. V was shortened by 4 bases and J by 6 bases, with 23 bases between the two germline ends. CDR3 coding DNA: TGCGCCAGCAGCCCCAGGAATACGGGATGGGAGGTCGAGCAGTACTTC. Encoded protein: CASSPRNTGWEVEQYF.

In DNA form, the CDR3 reads TGTGCCAGCAGCTCATCGAGCGGGAGTTATTATGAGCAGTTCTTC. Its protein is CASSSSSGSYYEQFF. The chain carries TRBV7-2 and TRBJ2-1; TRBD2 agrees at 8 bases. This CDR3 has 15 residues. The V segment lost 4 bases and the J segment 8 bases; nucleotides outside the gene matches: 10. From germline, CDR1 is SGHTA and CDR2 FQGNSA. The variable domain in full, with the rest retrieved from reference TRBV7-2 and TRBJ2-1, is GAGVSQSPSNKVTEKGKDVELRCDPISGHTALYWYRQSLGQGLEFLIYFQGNSAPDKSGLPSDRFSAERTGGSVSTLTIQRTQQEDSAVYLCASSSSSGSYYEQFFGPGTRLTVL.

The chain uses TRBV6-4 and TRBJ2-2; 11 positions agree with TRBD2. Germline CDR1 and CDR2: MRHNA and SNTAGT. The CDR3 length is 15 residues. V gave up 5 bases and J gave up 7 bases; unmatched junction bases: 6. The CDR3 reads CASSPTSGSSGELFF. In DNA, the CDR3 is TGTGCCAGCAGTCCCACTAGCGGGAGTAGCGGGGAGCTGTTTTTT.

A remark on this clone: A far bigger clonotype differs at one base, so this is likely a read error. Within the sample, other DNA sequences also encode this same CDR3. This sequence joins TRBV30 and TRBJ2-6; D may be TRBD1 (5 bases). Germline V gene sequence: CDR1 GTSNPN, CDR2 SVGIG (reference sequence). There are 15 residues in the CDR3. CDR3 amino acids: CAWVLSFSGANVLTF. In nucleotides, the CDR3 is TGTGCCTGGGTCCTGAGCTTCTCTGGGGCCAACGTCTTGACTTTC.

J is TRBJ1-3 and V is TRBV4-1; tentatively, D is TRBD1 (6 bases). This CDR3 has 22 residues. CDR1 is MGHRA, CDR2 YSYEKL, per germline. V was trimmed by 8 bases and J by 0 bases, leaving 35 bases between them. The CDR3 DNA reads as TGCGCCAGCGGCGGGCTGGCCCTCGGCAGCGTTCTTCAGGGGCCCTCTGGAAACACCATATATTTT. Translated, it gives CASGGLALGSVLQGPSGNTIYF.

Only one count was recorded for this clone. The chain uses TRBV5-4 and TRBJ2-7; 7 bases align to TRBD1. Trimming removed 4 bases from V and 4 bases from J; junction bases left unmatched: 5. This CDR3 comprises 13 residues. The germline V gene has CDR1 SGHNT and CDR2 YYREEE (reference sequence). CDR3 protein: CASSVRGKYEQYF. In DNA, the CDR3 is TGTGCCAGCAGCGTCAGGGGGAAGTACGAGCAGTACTTC.

V usage is TRBV7-3 and J usage is TRBJ2-1; D not certain. The CDR3 runs to 13 residues. Trimming removed 3 bases from V and 5 bases from J, with 8 bases in between. Looked up from germline, CDR1 is SGHTA and CDR2 is FQGTGA. CDR3 sequence: CASSLNSNNEQFF. The CDR3 DNA sequence: TGTGCCAGCAGCTTGAATTCCAACAATGAGCAGTTCTTC.

The chain recombines TRBV27 with TRBJ2-5, with D possibly being TRBD2 (6 bases). Deletions cut 5 bases from V and 7 bases from J, with 20 bases between. Germline loops: CDR1 MNHEY, CDR2 SMNVEV (reference sequence). The CDR3 spans 15 residues. CDR3 in amino acids: CASSPQELGRRTQYF. CDR3 DNA: TGTGCCAGCAGTCCCCAGGAACTCGGGAGAAGGACCCAGTACTTC.